This T cell receptor beta chain was profiled in a study of blood T cell repertoires in COVID-19. Overall study: From T cells, B-cell-depleted T cells, or PBMCs came the material, which was cDNA or gDNA.

Per the study methods: Amplification from reference gene primers served as the basis for estimated nucleated cell counts. Sequencing used immunoSEQ multiplex PCR; TCRdb keeps in-frame clones, though not all of them. D and trimming were read from the DNA, whereas the V and J calls and clone size are those reported in that table. The sample shows 240,000 or so clones, roughly 79% of them seen only once. This CDR3 has 15 amino acids. The V gene end was trimmed by 4 bases and the J gene end by 4 bases; junction bases not matched to a gene: 6. Germline values: CDR1 SGHNT, CDR2 YENEEA. The TCR comes from an elderly woman with acute or convalescent COVID-19. The rearrangement links TRBV11-3 to TRBJ1-1; 10 bases align to TRBD1. Sequencing was performed on peripheral blood. The CDR3 DNA reads as TGTGCCAGCAGCTCGGGACAGGGGAGAATCACTGAAGCTTTCTTT. This encodes CASSSGQGRITEAFF. Based on the CDR3 plus reference TRBV11-3 and TRBJ1-1, the full variable domain is EAGVVQSPRYKIIEKKQPVAFWCNPISGHNTLYWYLQNLGQGPELLIRYENEEAVDDSQLPKDRFSAERLKGVDSTLKIQPAELGDSAVYLCASSSGQGRITEAFFGQGTRLTVV.